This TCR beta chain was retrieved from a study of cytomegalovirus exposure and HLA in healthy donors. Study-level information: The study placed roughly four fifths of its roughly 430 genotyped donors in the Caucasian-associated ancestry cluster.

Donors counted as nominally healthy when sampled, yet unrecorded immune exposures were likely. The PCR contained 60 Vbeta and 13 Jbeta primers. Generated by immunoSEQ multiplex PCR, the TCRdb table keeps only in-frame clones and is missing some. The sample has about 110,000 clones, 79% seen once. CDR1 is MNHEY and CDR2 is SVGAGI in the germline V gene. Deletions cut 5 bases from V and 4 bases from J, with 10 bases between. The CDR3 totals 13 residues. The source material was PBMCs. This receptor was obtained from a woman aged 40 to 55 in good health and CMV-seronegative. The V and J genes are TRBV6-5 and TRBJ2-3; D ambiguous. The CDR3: CASSRVSADTQYF. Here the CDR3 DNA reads TGTGCCAGCAGTAGAGTGAGCGCAGATACGCAGTATTTT.